The 31 T cell receptor beta chains below come from one sample, sequenced in a study of T cell responses to AZD1222 COVID-19 vaccine. Libraries were prepared by immunoSEQ multiplex PCR; TCRdb keeps only in-frame clonotypes and omits some of them. The sample contains 70,000 to 75,000 clones, 80% of which appear only once. Here the sequenced sample was peripheral blood, taken 28 days after the second AZD1222 dose. These receptors came from an adult who received the AZD1222 COVID-19 vaccine.

The gene calls are TRBV5-6 and TRBJ2-7; D is unclear. V was trimmed by 3 bases and J by 1 base, leaving 2 bases between them. CDR1 and CDR2 (germline): SGHDT, YYEEEE. This CDR3 spans 11 amino acids. CDR3 amino acids: CASSSSYEQYF. The CDR3 coding sequence is TGTGCCAGCAGCTCTTCCTACGAGCAGTACTTC.

The gene calls are TRBV7-9 and TRBJ1-5; tentatively, D is TRBD1 (6 bases). Trimming took 6 bases from V and 7 from J, leaving 13 bases between them. Germline loops: CDR1 SEHNR, CDR2 FQNEAQ (reference sequence). This CDR3 spans 13 amino acids. The CDR3 nucleotides are TGTGCCAGCAGTTCACAGGGTCGCCAGCCCCAGCATTTT. Protein: CASSSQGRQPQHF.

The rearrangement links TRBV29-1 to TRBJ2-1; D is ambiguous. The CDR3 extends over 10 amino acids. V shed 4 bases and J shed 6 bases, with 4 bases lying between them. Germline CDR1 reads SQVTM; CDR2 reads ANQGSEA. This CDR3 is CSVGVNEQFF. CDR3 sequence (DNA): TGCAGCGTTGGGGTCAATGAGCAGTTCTTC.

J is TRBJ1-5 and V is TRBV19; a possible D gene is TRBD1 (5 bases). Trimming pared 8 bases from V and 4 bases from J, leaving 12 bases between. Germline lookup yields CDR1 LNHDA and CDR2 SQIVND (reference sequence). There are 13 residues in the CDR3. This CDR3 is CASSGTRNQPQHF. DNA for the CDR3: TGTGCCAGTTCCGGGACTAGAAATCAGCCCCAGCATTTT.

In its sample, this clone ranks as medium-sized. J is TRBJ1-5 and V is TRBV4-3, with D tentatively TRBD1 (6 bases). CDR3 length: 14 residues. The germline V gene has CDR1 LGHNA and CDR2 YSLEER. Trimming stripped 0 bases from V and 6 bases from J, with 9 bases between. CDR3: CASSQEQGTQPQHF. The CDR3, as DNA: TGCGCCAGCAGCCAAGAACAGGGAACTCAGCCCCAGCATTTT.

This clone turned up a few times. The chain is built from TRBV5-4 and TRBJ2-7; D is perhaps TRBD2 (7 bases). The CDR3 runs to 15 residues. V was trimmed by 9 bases and J by 2 bases, leaving 21 bases between them. Germline lookup yields CDR1 SGHNT and CDR2 YYREEE (reference sequence). CDR3 in amino acids: CATEGGGLTAYEQYF. The DNA of the CDR3 is TGTGCCACAGAGGGGGGGGGACTTACGGCCTACGAGCAGTACTTC.

CDR3: CATSRESRGGGNQPQHF. CDR3 in DNA: TGTGCCACCAGCAGAGAAAGTAGAGGGGGAGGCAATCAGCCCCAGCATTTT. This chain joins TRBV15 and TRBJ1-5; D might be TRBD1 (6 bases). Germline V gene data show CDR1 as LNHNV and CDR2 as YYDKDF (reference sequence). V was trimmed by 0 bases and J by 2 bases, leaving 14 bases between them. CDR3 size: 17 residues.

V and J are TRBV19 and TRBJ2-1, with D unclear. Germline assignment: CDR1 LNHDA and CDR2 SQIVND (reference sequence). The CDR3 sequence is 12 residues long. Trimming pared 7 bases from V and 6 bases from J, leaving 10 bases between. CDR3 residues: CASKERGNEQFF. CDR3 DNA sequence: TGTGCCAGTAAGGAAAGAGGCAATGAGCAGTTCTTC.

This clone was found a few times. In DNA form, the CDR3 reads TGCAGCGTTGCCCCTCCTGGAGATACGCAGTATTTT. It specifies CSVAPPGDTQYF. V and J are TRBV29-1 and TRBJ2-3; D ambiguous. CDR3 length: 12 residues. Deletions cut 4 bases from V and 5 bases from J, with 10 bases between. CDR1 and CDR2 (germline): SQVTM, ANQGSEA.

CDR3 residues: CASSMGRGGNEQFF. The CDR3 DNA reads TGTGCCAGTAGTATGGGCAGGGGTGGAAATGAGCAGTTCTTC. V is TRBV19 and J is TRBJ2-1; TRBD1 is a possible D gene (6 bases). The length of the CDR3 is 14 residues. V lost 3 bases, J lost 7 bases, and 13 bases lay in between. CDR1 and CDR2 (germline): LNHDA, SQIVND (reference sequence).

The gene calls are TRBV30 and TRBJ2-2, with D perhaps TRBD2 (5 bases). The CDR3 has 15 residues. Germline values: CDR1 GTSNPN, CDR2 SVGIG (reference sequence). Deletions cut 0 bases from V and 4 bases from J, with 12 bases between. In DNA form, the CDR3 reads TGTGCCTGGAGTGTACGGGGTTCTAGCACCGGGGAGCTGTTTTTT. It is translated as CAWSVRGSSTGELFF.

The CDR3 is CASGQGDTGELFF. The CDR3 region has the DNA TGTGCCAGCGGACAGGGGGACACCGGGGAGCTGTTTTTT. The chain couples TRBV2 to TRBJ2-2; 10 bases match TRBD1. J lost 3 bases, V lost 8 bases, and 0 bases had no gene match. This CDR3 contains 13 residues. The V gene's germline CDR1 is SNHLY and CDR2 FYNNEI.

CDR3 sequence reads: CASSVVPGAYEQYF. The CDR3 nucleotides read TGTGCCAGCAGCGTAGTCCCAGGAGCCTACGAGCAGTACTTC. This sequence joins TRBV9 and TRBJ2-7; D is undetermined. Between the trimmed V and J ends, which lost 0 bases and 2 bases, there was a span of 9 bases. CDR1 and CDR2 (germline): SGDLS, YYNGEE. CDR3 length: 14 residues.

V usage is TRBV7-9 and J usage is TRBJ2-7, with 11 bases lining up with TRBD2. Germline lookup yields CDR1 SEHNR and CDR2 FQNEAQ (reference sequence). The CDR3 has 15 residues. V was clipped by 6 bases and J by 2 bases; unmatched bases: 6. DNA for the CDR3: TGTGCCAGCAGTTGGACTAGCGGGCTTACCTACGAGCAGTACTTC. Translated: CASSWTSGLTYEQYF.

The sample holds a few counts of this clone. The CDR3 loop is CASLGGRPNTEAFF. CDR3 DNA: TGTGCCAGCCTAGGGGGCAGGCCGAACACTGAAGCTTTCTTT. The chain joins TRBV19 to TRBJ1-1; 7 nucleotides line up with TRBD1. Looked up from germline, CDR1 is LNHDA and CDR2 is SQIVND (reference sequence). CDR3 length equals 14 residues. Germline trimming cut 9 bases from V and 1 base from J; bases unmatched to any gene: 8.

The DNA for the CDR3 is TGCGCCAGCAGCTTGGACAGCGATAATGAAAAACTGTTTTTT. Protein: CASSLDSDNEKLFF. J is TRBJ1-4 and V is TRBV5-1; no clear D. The CDR3 loop spans 14 amino acids. Germline V gene data show CDR1 as SGHRS and CDR2 as YFSETQ. Between the trimmed V and J ends, which lost 0 bases and 4 bases, there was a span of 7 bases.

This clone was seen more than once but under ten times. This chain joins TRBV4-2 and TRBJ2-2; tentatively, D is TRBD2 (6 bases). Germline lookup yields CDR1 LGHNA and CDR2 YNFKEQ. Trimming took off 1 base at V and 1 base at J, with 16 bases between the two ends. This CDR3 has 18 residues. The CDR3, as DNA: TGTGCCAGCAGCCAAGGGGCCGGGGCGGGAAAGAACACCGGGGAGCTGTTTTTT. It translates to CASSQGAGAGKNTGELFF.

V and J are TRBV19 and TRBJ2-2; 12 bases match TRBD2. Germline CDR1 reads LNHDA; CDR2 reads SQIVND (reference sequence). The CDR3 contains 13 residues. V lost 11 bases, J lost 5 bases, and 3 bases stayed unmatched. CDR3 sequence (DNA): TGTGCCGGGGGGACTAGCGGGACCGGGGAGCTGTTTTTT. It specifies CAGGTSGTGELFF. The variable domain in full, with the rest retrieved from reference TRBV19 and TRBJ2-2, is DGGITQSPKYLFRKEGQNVTLSCEQNLNHDAMYWYRQDPGQGLRLIYYSQIVNDFQKGDIAEGYSVSREKKESFPLTVTSAQKNPTAFYLCAGGTSGTGELFFGEGSRLTVL.

This clone was counted a few times. The chain is built from TRBV6-5 and TRBJ1-1, with 9 bases matching TRBD1. V was pared by 8 bases and J by 5 bases, with 3 bases of the junction left unmatched. Germline CDR1 and CDR2: MNHEY and SVGAGI. This CDR3 has 12 residues. As DNA, the CDR3 is TGTGCCAGCGGACAGGGGCGAACTGAAGCTTTCTTT. This codes for CASGQGRTEAFF.

The V gene is TRBV3-1 (or the pseudogene TRBV3-2), the J gene TRBJ1-1; D is unresolved. Trimming shortened V by 0 bases and J by 6 bases, and 14 bases separated the two germline ends. This CDR3 contains 15 residues. CDR1 and CDR2 from the germline V gene are LGHDT and YNNKEL (reference sequence). The CDR3 coding sequence is TGTGCCAGCAGCCAAGAGTTGAGGACCACGCCTGAAGCTTTCTTT. Encoded protein: CASSQELRTTPEAFF.

This sequence joins TRBV5-5 and TRBJ1-1; D might be TRBD1 (6 bases). Germline V lookup: CDR1 SGHKS, CDR2 YYEKEE (reference sequence). The V gene lost 1 base and the J gene lost 5 bases, with 9 bases spanning the gap. There are 13 residues in the CDR3. This chain's CDR3 is CASSLTGQTEAFF. The CDR3 DNA follows: TGTGCCAGCAGCTTGACAGGGCAAACTGAAGCTTTCTTT.

This chain links TRBV27 with TRBJ2-3; 11 bases are shared with TRBD1. Germline V gene data show CDR1 as MNHEY and CDR2 as SMNVEV (reference sequence). This CDR3 contains 14 residues. V dropped 3 bases and J dropped 5; count of bases not matched to a gene: 1. Here the CDR3 DNA reads TGTGCCAGCAGTTTGGGACAGGGGGGAGATACGCAGTATTTT. Protein sequence: CASSLGQGGDTQYF.

The chain has TRBV11-2 and TRBJ2-5; 7 nucleotides line up with TRBD2. The V and J ends lost 1 base and 5 bases, in that order; junction bases with no gene match: 4. The length of the CDR3 is 14 residues. Germline-derived CDR1 and CDR2 are SGHAT and FQNNGV. CDR3 in DNA: TGTGCCAGCAGCTTAGTGGGAGGGTTGGAGACCCAGTACTTC. Encoded protein: CASSLVGGLETQYF.

This clone was seen only a few times. The same CDR3 can be traced to other DNA sequences in this sample. The genes are TRBV3-1 (or the pseudogene TRBV3-2) and TRBJ2-5; D possibly corresponds to TRBD1 (5 bases). Germline V lookup: CDR1 LGHDT, CDR2 YNNKEL (reference sequence). This CDR3 is built from 12 residues. V lost 6 bases to trimming and J lost 3 bases, with 8 bases between them. CDR3 amino acids: CASRSREETQYF. DNA of the CDR3: TGTGCCAGCAGAAGCAGGGAAGAGACCCAGTACTTC.

The gene calls are TRBV30 and TRBJ1-2; TRBD1 might be the D (5 bases). Germline lookup yields CDR1 GTSNPN and CDR2 SVGIG (reference sequence). Trimming removed 5 bases at V and 4 bases at J, with 14 bases between. The CDR3 is 13 amino acids. The chain's CDR3 is CAWGASWVYGYTF. The CDR3 nucleotides are TGTGCCTGGGGGGCTTCATGGGTCTATGGCTACACCTTC. Full variable domain (missing parts from reference TRBV30 and TRBJ1-2): SQTIHQWPATLVQPVGSPLSLECTVEGTSNPNLYWYRQAAGRGLQLLFYSVGIGQISSEVPQNLSASRPQDRQFILSSKKLLLSDSGFYLCAWGASWVYGYTFGSGTRLTVV.

The rearrangement joins TRBV6-5 to TRBJ1-1; TRBD1 matches 8 bases. The CDR3 totals 15 residues. With V trimmed by 8 bases and J by 0 bases, 8 bases remained unmatched. Germline V lookup: CDR1 MNHEY, CDR2 SVGAGI. DNA of the CDR3: TGTGCCAGCGGCAGGGGGCTTATCATGAACACTGAAGCTTTCTTT. It yields the protein CASGRGLIMNTEAFF.

The chain combines TRBV28 with TRBJ2-1, with 13 positions matching TRBD2. The germline gives CDR1 MDHEN, CDR2 SYDVKM. Germline trimming cut 4 bases from V and 7 bases from J; bases unmatched to any gene: 10. The CDR3 spans 17 residues. In DNA, the CDR3 is TGTGCCAGCAGTTCTTCACTCCGACTAGCGGGGGGTAATGAGCAGTTCTTC. It is translated as CASSSSLRLAGGNEQFF.

V and J are TRBV3-1 (or the pseudogene TRBV3-2) and TRBJ1-2; TRBD1 is a possible D gene (6 bases). Trimming removed 4 bases from V and 2 bases from J, with 11 bases in between. From germline, CDR1 is LGHDT and CDR2 YNNKEL (reference sequence). The CDR3 length is 14 residues. This CDR3 reads CASSLMQGNYGYTF. The CDR3 DNA reads as TGTGCCAGCAGCCTGATGCAGGGGAACTATGGCTACACCTTC.

This rearrangement joins TRBV7-2 to TRBJ2-7; no clear D. Germline V gene lookup returns CDR1 SGHTA and CDR2 FQGNSA. V lost 5 bases to trimming and J lost 5 bases, with 16 bases between them. The CDR3 is 14 residues long. In DNA form, the CDR3 reads TGTGCCAGCAGCCCAGCGAACCTAAAGCACGAGCAGTACTTC. Translated, it gives CASSPANLKHEQYF.

The rearrangement uses TRBV11-2 and TRBJ1-3; the D gene is possibly TRBD1 (6 bases). Germline-derived CDR1 and CDR2 are SGHAT and FQNNGV. Between the trimmed V and J ends, which lost 5 bases and 0 bases, there was a span of 17 bases. This CDR3 contains 17 residues. CDR3 loop: CASSQLPGQSSGNTIYF. The CDR3 coding sequence is TGTGCCAGCAGCCAACTACCGGGACAAAGCTCTGGAAACACCATATATTTT.

The chain joins TRBV5-4 to TRBJ1-5; D is perhaps TRBD1 (5 bases). The CDR3 is 14 residues long. With 0 bases removed from V and 8 bases from J, the gap between germline ends came to 12 bases. Germline V gene data show CDR1 as SGHNT and CDR2 as YYREEE (reference sequence). DNA of the CDR3: TGTGCCAGCAGCTTGGGAGGGGAGGGAAAGCCCCAGCATTTT. As protein: CASSLGGEGKPQHF.